This T cell receptor (beta chain) was found in a study of blood T cell repertoires in COVID-19. The table came from immunoSEQ multiplex PCR; TCRdb's copy has only in-frame clones and leaves some out. The sample includes under 300,000 clones, about nine tenths of them seen just once. The sample taken for sequencing was peripheral blood. The sequence was collected from a man between 60 and 70 years old who had recovered from COVID-19.

In DNA form, the CDR3 reads TGTGCCAGCTCAGGCCGGACTAACTATGGCTACACCTTC. The encoded protein is CASSGRTNYGYTF. The chain uses TRBV9 and TRBJ1-2, with unresolved D. The V and J ends lost 7 bases and 0 bases respectively, with 10 bases between them. CDR3 length equals 13 residues. Germline loops: CDR1 SGDLS, CDR2 YYNGEE.